These T cell receptor beta chains were read from a single sample in a study of response to subunit inactivated influenza vaccine. TCRdb called the RT-PCR reads again in MiXCR, with one record for every CDR3 protein. Of hundreds of thousands of distinct CDR3 sequences in the sample, less than 8% were seen once. Sequencing was performed on PBMCs from blood, taken roughly 24 months after vaccination. These receptors originate from a man between 50 and 75 years old who received an inactivated influenza vaccine. Both conserved end residues are trimmed from each CDR3. Each record gives: J gene, V gene, CDR3 protein.

J gene: TRBJ2-7
V gene: TRBV7-2
CDR3 protein: ASSLATYEQY

J gene: TRBJ1-2
V gene: TRBV10-3
CDR3 protein: AISDDGGGSNGYT

J gene: TRBJ2-5
V gene: TRBV11-2
CDR3 protein: ASSLDAWQKETQY

J gene: TRBJ2-2
V gene: TRBV7-2
CDR3 protein: ASSARTSLYTGELF

J gene: TRBJ2-7
V gene: TRBV27
CDR3 protein: ASSLSAGTGYYEQY

J gene: TRBJ2-7
V gene: TRBV5-1
CDR3 protein: ASSFRQGYEQY

J gene: TRBJ2-5
V gene: TRBV20-1
CDR3 protein: SAPGHQYQETQY

J gene: TRBJ2-1
V gene: TRBV20-1
CDR3 protein: SARVSNHEQF

J gene: TRBJ2-1
V gene: TRBV5-1
CDR3 protein: ASSFGLAAASYNEQF

J gene: TRBJ2-3
V gene: TRBV20-1
CDR3 protein: SARVLGHGVTDTQY

J gene: TRBJ2-7
V gene: TRBV6-2/TRBV6-3
CDR3 protein: ASRPGLSTLKLPGEQY

J gene: TRBJ1-1
V gene: TRBV3-1
CDR3 protein: ASRSPGMNTEAF

J gene: TRBJ2-1
V gene: TRBV28
CDR3 protein: ASSPPSTSGRLGEQF

J gene: TRBJ2-5
V gene: TRBV28
CDR3 protein: ASRARAMHETQY

J gene: TRBJ2-5
V gene: TRBV4-3
CDR3 protein: ASSQDAPASGRAGETQY

J gene: TRBJ2-3
V gene: TRBV19
CDR3 protein: ASRSSGKGTQY

J gene: TRBJ2-7
V gene: TRBV6-2/TRBV6-3
CDR3 protein: ASSTTSGSSYEQY

J gene: TRBJ1-6
V gene: TRBV20-1
CDR3 protein: SASSGFNSPLH

J gene: TRBJ1-5
V gene: TRBV29-1
CDR3 protein: SVGDTSNQPQH

J gene: TRBJ2-5
V gene: TRBV29-1
CDR3 protein: SVARVDRQETQY

J gene: TRBJ2-7
V gene: TRBV12-3/TRBV12-4
CDR3 protein: ASSPMPRTSDSEQY

J gene: TRBJ1-6
V gene: TRBV5-1
CDR3 protein: ASRRDRANSPLH

J gene: TRBJ2-2
V gene: TRBV4-2
CDR3 protein: ASSQGPIRELF

J gene: TRBJ1-1
V gene: TRBV12-3/TRBV12-4
CDR3 protein: ASSWGFEAF

J gene: TRBJ1-4
V gene: TRBV4-1
CDR3 protein: ASSQGQQGANEKLF